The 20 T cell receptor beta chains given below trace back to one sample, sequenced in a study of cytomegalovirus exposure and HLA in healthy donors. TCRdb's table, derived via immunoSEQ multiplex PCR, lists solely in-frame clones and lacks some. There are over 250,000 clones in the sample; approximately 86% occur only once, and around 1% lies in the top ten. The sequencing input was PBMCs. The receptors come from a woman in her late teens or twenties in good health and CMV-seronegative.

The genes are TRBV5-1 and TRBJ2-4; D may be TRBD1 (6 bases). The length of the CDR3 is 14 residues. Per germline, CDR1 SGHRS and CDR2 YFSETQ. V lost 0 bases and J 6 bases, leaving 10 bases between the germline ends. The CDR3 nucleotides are TGCGCCAGCAGCTTGGCCGGCAGGGGAAACATTCAGTACTTC. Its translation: CASSLAGRGNIQYF.

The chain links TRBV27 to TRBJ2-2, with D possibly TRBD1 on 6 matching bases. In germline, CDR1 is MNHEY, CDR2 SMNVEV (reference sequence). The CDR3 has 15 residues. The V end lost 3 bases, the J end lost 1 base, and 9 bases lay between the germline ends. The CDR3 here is CASSFRQENTGELFF. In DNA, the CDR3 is TGTGCCAGCAGTTTTAGACAGGAGAACACCGGGGAGCTGTTTTTT.

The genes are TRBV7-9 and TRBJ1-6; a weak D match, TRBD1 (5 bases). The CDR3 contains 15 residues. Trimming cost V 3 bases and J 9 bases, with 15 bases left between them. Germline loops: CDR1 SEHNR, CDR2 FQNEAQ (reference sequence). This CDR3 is CASSFGRVGVSPLHF. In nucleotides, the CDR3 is TGTGCCAGCAGCTTTGGCAGGGTAGGGGTTTCACCCCTCCACTTT.

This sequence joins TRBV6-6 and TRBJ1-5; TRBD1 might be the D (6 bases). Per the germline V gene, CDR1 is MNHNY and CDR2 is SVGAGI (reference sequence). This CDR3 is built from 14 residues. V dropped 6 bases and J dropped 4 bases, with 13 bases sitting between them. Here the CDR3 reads CASSVRTENQPQHF. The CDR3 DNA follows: TGTGCCAGCAGCGTCCGGACAGAAAATCAGCCCCAGCATTTT.

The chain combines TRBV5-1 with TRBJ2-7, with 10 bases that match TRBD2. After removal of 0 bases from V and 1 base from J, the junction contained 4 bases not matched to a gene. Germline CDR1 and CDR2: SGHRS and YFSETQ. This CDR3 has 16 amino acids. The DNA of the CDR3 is TGCGCCAGCAGCTTGGGTAGTAGCGGGGGGTCCTACGAGCAGTACTTC. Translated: CASSLGSSGGSYEQYF.

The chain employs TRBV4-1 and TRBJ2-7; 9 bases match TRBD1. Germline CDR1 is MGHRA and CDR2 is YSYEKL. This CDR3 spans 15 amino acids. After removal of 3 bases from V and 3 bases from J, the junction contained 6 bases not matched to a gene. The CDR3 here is CASSHPGQGDYEQYF. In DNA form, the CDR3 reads TGCGCCAGCAGCCATCCGGGACAGGGCGACTACGAGCAGTACTTC.

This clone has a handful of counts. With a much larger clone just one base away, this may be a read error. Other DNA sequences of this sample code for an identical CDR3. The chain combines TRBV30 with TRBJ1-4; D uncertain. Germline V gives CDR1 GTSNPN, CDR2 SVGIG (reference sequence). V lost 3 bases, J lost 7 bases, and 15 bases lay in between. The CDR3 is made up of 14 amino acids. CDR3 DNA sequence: TGTGCCTGGAGGTGGGAGGGCCGGGGTGAAAAACTGTTTTTT. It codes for CAWRWEGRGEKLFF. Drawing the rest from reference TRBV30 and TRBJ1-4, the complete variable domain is SQTIHQWPATLVQPVGSPLSLECTVEGTSNPNLYWYRQAAGRGLQLLFYSVGIGQISSEVPQNLSASRPQDRQFILSSKKLLLSDSGFYLCAWRWEGRGEKLFFGSGTQLSVL.

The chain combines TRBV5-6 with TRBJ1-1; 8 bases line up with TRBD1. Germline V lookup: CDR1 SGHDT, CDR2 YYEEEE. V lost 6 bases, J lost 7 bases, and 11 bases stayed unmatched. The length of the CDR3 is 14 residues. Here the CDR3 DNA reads TGTGCCAGCACCTGGGGGCAGGGGGCATATGAAGCTTTCTTT. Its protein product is CASTWGQGAYEAFF.

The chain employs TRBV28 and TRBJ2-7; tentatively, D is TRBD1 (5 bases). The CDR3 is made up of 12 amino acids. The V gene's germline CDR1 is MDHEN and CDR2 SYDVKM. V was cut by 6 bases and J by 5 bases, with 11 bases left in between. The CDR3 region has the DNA TGTGCCAGCAGCTGGACATCCAACGAGCAGTACTTC. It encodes CASSWTSNEQYF.

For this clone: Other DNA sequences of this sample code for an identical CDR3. The CDR3 sequence is CSVESGVNQPQHF. CDR3 DNA sequence: TGCAGCGTTGAATCAGGGGTCAATCAGCCCCAGCATTTT. This chain joins TRBV29-1 and TRBJ1-5; tentative D call: TRBD1 (6 bases). V gave up 2 bases and J gave up 3 bases, with 8 bases separating them. The germline gives CDR1 SQVTM, CDR2 ANQGSEA. The CDR3 runs 13 residues. The complete variable domain, with remaining parts taken from reference TRBV29-1 and TRBJ1-5, reads SAVISQKPSRDICQRGTSLTIQCQVDSQVTMMFWYRQQPGQSLTLIATANQGSEATYESGFVIDKFPISRPNLTFSTLTVSNMSPEDSSIYLCSVESGVNQPQHFGDGTRLSIL.

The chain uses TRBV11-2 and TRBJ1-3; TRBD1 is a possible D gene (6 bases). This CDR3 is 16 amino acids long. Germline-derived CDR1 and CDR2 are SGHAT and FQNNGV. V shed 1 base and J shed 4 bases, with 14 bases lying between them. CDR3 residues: CASSLVGGAGGNTIYF. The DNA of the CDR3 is TGTGCCAGCAGCTTAGTCGGGGGGGCTGGAGGAAACACCATATATTTT. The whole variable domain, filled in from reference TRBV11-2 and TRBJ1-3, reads EAGVAQSPRYKIIEKRQSVAFWCNPISGHATLYWYQQILGQGPKLLIQFQNNGVVDDSQLPKDRFSAERLKGVDSTLKIQPAKLEDSAVYLCASSLVGGAGGNTIYFGEGSWLTVV.

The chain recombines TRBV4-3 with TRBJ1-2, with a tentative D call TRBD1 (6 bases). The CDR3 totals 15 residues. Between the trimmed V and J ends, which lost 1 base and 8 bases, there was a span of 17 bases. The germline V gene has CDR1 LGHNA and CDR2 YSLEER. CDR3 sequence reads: CASSQVRGSIMGYTF. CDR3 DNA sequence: TGCGCCAGCAGCCAAGTCAGGGGCAGTATTATGGGCTACACCTTC.

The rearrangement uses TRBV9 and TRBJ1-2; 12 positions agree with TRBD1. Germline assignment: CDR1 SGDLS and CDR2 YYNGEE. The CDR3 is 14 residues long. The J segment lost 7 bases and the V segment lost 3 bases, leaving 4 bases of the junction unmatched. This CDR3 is CASSAGQGAGGYTF. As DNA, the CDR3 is TGTGCCAGCAGCGCGGGACAGGGGGCGGGTGGCTACACCTTC.

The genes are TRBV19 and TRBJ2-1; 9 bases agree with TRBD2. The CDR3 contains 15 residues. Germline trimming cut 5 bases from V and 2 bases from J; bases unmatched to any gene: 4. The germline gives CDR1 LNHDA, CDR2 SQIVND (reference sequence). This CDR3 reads CASSYSGGTYNEQFF. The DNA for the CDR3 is TGTGCCAGTAGTTATAGCGGGGGAACCTACAATGAGCAGTTCTTC.

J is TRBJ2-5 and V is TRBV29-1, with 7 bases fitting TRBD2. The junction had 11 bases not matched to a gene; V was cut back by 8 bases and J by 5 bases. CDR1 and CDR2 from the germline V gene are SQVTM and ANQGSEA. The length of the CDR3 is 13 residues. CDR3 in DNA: TGCAGCTATGGGAGGGAAGGAACGGAGACCCAGTACTTC. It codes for CSYGREGTETQYF.

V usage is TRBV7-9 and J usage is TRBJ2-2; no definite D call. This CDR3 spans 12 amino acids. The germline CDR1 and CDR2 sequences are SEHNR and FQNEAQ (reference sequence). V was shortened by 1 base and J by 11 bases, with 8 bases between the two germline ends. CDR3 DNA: TGTGCCAGCAGCTTAGGAGATATAGAGCTGTTTTTT. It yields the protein CASSLGDIELFF.

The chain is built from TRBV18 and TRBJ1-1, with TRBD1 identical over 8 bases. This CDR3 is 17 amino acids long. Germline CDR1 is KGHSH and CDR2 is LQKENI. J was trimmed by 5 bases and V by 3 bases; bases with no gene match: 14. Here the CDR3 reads CASSPVPLDRAGTEAFF. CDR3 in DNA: TGTGCCAGCTCACCGGTTCCCTTGGACAGGGCTGGGACTGAAGCTTTCTTT.

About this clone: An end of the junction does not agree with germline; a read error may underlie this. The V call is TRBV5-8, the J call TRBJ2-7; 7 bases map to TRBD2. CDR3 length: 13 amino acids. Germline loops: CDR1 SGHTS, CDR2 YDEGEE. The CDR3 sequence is CASSLVLAGVSPF. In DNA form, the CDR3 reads TGTGCCAGCAGCTTGGTATTAGCGGGTGTCAGCCCTTTC. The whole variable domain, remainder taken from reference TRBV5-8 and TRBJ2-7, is EAGVTQSPTHLIKTRGQQATLRCSPISGHTSVYWYQQALGLGLQFLLWYDEGEERNRGNFPPRFSGRQFPNYSSELNVNALELEDSALYLCASSLVLAGVSPFGPGTRLTVT.

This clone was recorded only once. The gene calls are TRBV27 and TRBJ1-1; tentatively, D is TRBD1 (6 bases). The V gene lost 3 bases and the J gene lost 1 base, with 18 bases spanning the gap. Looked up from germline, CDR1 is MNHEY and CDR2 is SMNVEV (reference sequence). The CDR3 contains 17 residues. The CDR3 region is CASSFYPRGEGNTEAFF. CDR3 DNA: TGTGCCAGCAGTTTTTATCCCAGGGGCGAGGGGAACACTGAAGCTTTCTTT.

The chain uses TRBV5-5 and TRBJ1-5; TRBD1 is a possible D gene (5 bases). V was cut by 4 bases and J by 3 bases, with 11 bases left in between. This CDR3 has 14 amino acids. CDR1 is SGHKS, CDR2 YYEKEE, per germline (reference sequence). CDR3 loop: CASSPGTSNQPQHF. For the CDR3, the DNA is TGTGCCAGCAGCCCGGGGACTTCCAATCAGCCCCAGCATTTT. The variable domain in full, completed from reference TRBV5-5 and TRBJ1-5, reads DAGVTQSPTHLIKTRGQQVTLRCSPISGHKSVSWYQQVLGQGPQFIFQYYEKEERGRGNFPDRFSARQFPNYSSELNVNALLLGDSALYLCASSPGTSNQPQHFGDGTRLSIL.